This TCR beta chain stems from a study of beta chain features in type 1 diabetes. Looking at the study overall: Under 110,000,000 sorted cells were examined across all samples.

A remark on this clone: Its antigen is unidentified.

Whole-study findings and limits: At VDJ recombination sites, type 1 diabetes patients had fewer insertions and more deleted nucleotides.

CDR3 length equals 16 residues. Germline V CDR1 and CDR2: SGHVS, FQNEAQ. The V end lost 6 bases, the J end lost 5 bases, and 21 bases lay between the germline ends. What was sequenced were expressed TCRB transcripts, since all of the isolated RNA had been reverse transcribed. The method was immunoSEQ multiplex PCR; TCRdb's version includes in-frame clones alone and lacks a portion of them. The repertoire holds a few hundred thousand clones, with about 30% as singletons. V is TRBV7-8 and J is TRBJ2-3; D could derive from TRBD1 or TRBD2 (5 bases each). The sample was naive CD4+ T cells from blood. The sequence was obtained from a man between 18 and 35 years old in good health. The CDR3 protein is CASRQRGGFQGDTQYF. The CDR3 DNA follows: TGTGCCAGCAGACAGAGGGGCGGGTTTCAAGGAGATACGCAGTATTTT.